The 8 T cell receptor beta chains reported below all come from one sample, sequenced in a study of identical twins. A single record per CDR3 protein comes from TCRdb applying MiXCR to the 5' RACE reads. The sample yields hundreds of thousands of distinct CDR3 sequences, 15% to 20% seen once. These data also featured in a second study, about T cells expressing NK-cell markers.

What was sequenced was PBMCs. The receptor source for this set is a woman between 18 and 29 years old in good health.

The V call is TRBV7-9, the J call TRBJ2-7; D not resolved. Germline loops: CDR1 SEHNR, CDR2 FQNEAQ (reference sequence). The CDR3 loop spans 14 amino acids. Trimming left V 1 base short and J 2 bases short, with 9 bases between. CDR3 DNA: TGTGCCAGCAGCTTAGAAGACGGAACCTACGAGCAGTACTTC. It encodes CASSLEDGTYEQYF.

There are a few counts of this clonotype. The chain recombines TRBV6-2 or TRBV6-3 with TRBJ2-5; D unclear. This CDR3 is 15 amino acids long. Germline V gives CDR1 MNHEY, CDR2 SVGEGT. V was shortened by 6 bases and J by 1 base, with 15 bases between the two germline ends. CDR3 nucleotides: TGTGCCAGCAGATTCATGGCAGCTAGCCAAGAGACCCAGTACTTC. Translation: CASRFMAASQETQYF.

This clonotype occurred many times. This sequence joins TRBV10-3 and TRBJ2-3; D gene ambiguous. Germline V CDR1 and CDR2: ENHRY, SYGVKD. Trimming took 0 bases from V and 2 from J, leaving 6 bases between them. CDR3 length: 14 residues. CDR3 coding DNA: TGTGCCATCAGTGAGTCTGACACCACAGATACGCAGTATTTT. Protein: CAISESDTTDTQYF.

The chain employs TRBV7-2 and TRBJ2-1, with 9 bases identical to TRBD2. V lost 1 base and J lost 6; bases outside the gene matches: 10. The CDR3 contains 17 residues. CDR1 SGHTA and CDR2 FQGNSA come from the germline V gene. The CDR3 reads CASSLVIAGGGRNEQFF. The CDR3 nucleotides are TGTGCCAGCAGCTTAGTGATTGCGGGAGGGGGACGCAATGAGCAGTTCTTC.

This clonotype was seen only a few times. The V gene is TRBV12-5, the J gene TRBJ2-2; no firm D call. The ends were cut back, 0 bases at V and 1 base at J, with 12 bases in the middle. The V gene's germline CDR1 is LGHNT and CDR2 FRNRAP. This CDR3 comprises 17 residues. Here the CDR3 DNA reads TGTGCTAGTGGTTTGGTACCAGTAGTGGGGAACACCGGGGAGCTGTTTTTT. Its protein is CASGLVPVVGNTGELFF.

This clonotype turned up a few times. The chain employs TRBV2 and TRBJ2-3; 7 nucleotides agree with TRBD2. Germline V gives CDR1 SNHLY, CDR2 FYNNEI. The CDR3 is 15 residues long. Losses at the gene ends were 5 bases for V and 6 bases for J; bases not matched to a gene: 11. CDR3 sequence: CASSSLGLVKDTQYF. CDR3 DNA: TGTGCCAGCAGTTCACTCGGACTAGTTAAGGATACGCAGTATTTT. Filled out from reference TRBV2 and TRBJ2-3, the complete variable domain reads EPEVTQTPSHQVTQMGQEVILRCVPISNHLYFYWYRQILGQKVEFLVSFYNNEISEKSEIFDDQFSVERPDGSNFTLKIRSTKLEDSAMYFCASSSLGLVKDTQYFGPGTRLTVL.

This clonotype came up many times. The CDR3 is CASSLGRVYNEQFF. As DNA, the CDR3 is TGTGCCAGCAGCTTAGGGAGGGTTTACAATGAGCAGTTCTTC. V is TRBV7-9 and J is TRBJ2-1, with a tentative D call TRBD2 (6 bases). Per germline, CDR1 SEHNR and CDR2 FQNEAQ (reference sequence). Trimming cost V 1 base and J 4 bases, with 8 bases left between them. This CDR3 is 14 amino acids long.

The V call is TRBV6-2 or TRBV6-3, the J call TRBJ2-5, with TRBD2 matching 14 bases. The germline CDR1 and CDR2 sequences are MNHEY and SVGEGT. This CDR3 spans 20 amino acids. After removal of 2 bases from V and 3 bases from J, the junction contained 14 bases not matched to a gene. The CDR3 loop is CASSYETPGTSGGREETQYF. The CDR3 bases are TGTGCCAGCAGTTACGAAACACCTGGGACTAGCGGGGGCCGGGAAGAGACCCAGTACTTC.